This TCR beta chain was documented in a study of vaccination effects on CD4 cells after COVID-19. TCRdb's copy holds only in-frame clones and misses some; the assay was immunoSEQ multiplex PCR. The top ten clones hold 3% to 4% of a sample with around 66,000 clones, around 75% of them seen once. Concerning this clone: The antigen is not known.

Sequencing in the ViraFEST assay came after antigen-specific CD4+ T cells had been expanded with viral peptide pools, which were used to stimulate PBMC. The authors isolated CD4+ T cells after approximately 9 days of culture. The healthy vaccine recipients, who had no prior SARS-CoV-2 infection, showed negative nucleocapsid antibodies. Wells containing 1.5 million to 2.5 million PBMC each were cultured with approximately 10 IU/ml IL-2 and 8 to 10 ug/ml peptides. Half the medium was swapped for IL-2 medium on days 3 and 7. Per the germline V gene, CDR1 is MNHNS and CDR2 is SASEGT. V dropped 2 bases and J dropped 5 bases, with 9 bases sitting between them. This CDR3 has 14 amino acids. General study findings and limits: The study found that only 1 of 255 vaccine-induced clones from healthy vaccinees cross-reacted with common cold coronaviruses. Clonal contraction was marked in infection- and vaccine-induced clones late after vaccination.

This clonotype was obtained from a human donor who received a COVID-19 vaccine. The sample was CD4+ T cells from PBMCs cultured with HCoV-OC43 spike peptides, taken before COVID-19 vaccination. Stated subset: HCoV-OC43 spike overlapping peptide pool stimulation. The chain has TRBV6-1 and TRBJ2-2; D not resolved. This chain's CDR3 is CASSEFWGTGELFF. The CDR3 nucleotides are TGTGCCAGCAGTGAATTTTGGGGAACCGGGGAGCTGTTTTTT.